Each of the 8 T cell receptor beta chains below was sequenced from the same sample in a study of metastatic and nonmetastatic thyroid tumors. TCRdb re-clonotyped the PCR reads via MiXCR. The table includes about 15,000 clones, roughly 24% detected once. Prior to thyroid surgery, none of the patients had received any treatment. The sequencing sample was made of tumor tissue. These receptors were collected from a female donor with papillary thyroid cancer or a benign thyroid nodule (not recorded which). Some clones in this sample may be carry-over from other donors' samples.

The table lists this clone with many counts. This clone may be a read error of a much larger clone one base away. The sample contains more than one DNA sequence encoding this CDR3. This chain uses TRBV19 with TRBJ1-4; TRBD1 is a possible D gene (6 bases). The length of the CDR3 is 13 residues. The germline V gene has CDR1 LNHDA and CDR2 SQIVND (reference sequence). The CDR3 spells CAVRDTANEKLFF. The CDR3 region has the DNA TGTGCTGTGCGGGACACTGCTAATGAAAAACTGTTTTTT.

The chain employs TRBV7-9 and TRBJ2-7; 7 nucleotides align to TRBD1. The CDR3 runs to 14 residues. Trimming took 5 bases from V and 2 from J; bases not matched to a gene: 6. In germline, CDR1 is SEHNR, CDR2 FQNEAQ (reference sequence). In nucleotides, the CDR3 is TGTGCCAGCAGCACCGGGACAGCGGCCTACGAGCAGTACTTC. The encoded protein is CASSTGTAAYEQYF.

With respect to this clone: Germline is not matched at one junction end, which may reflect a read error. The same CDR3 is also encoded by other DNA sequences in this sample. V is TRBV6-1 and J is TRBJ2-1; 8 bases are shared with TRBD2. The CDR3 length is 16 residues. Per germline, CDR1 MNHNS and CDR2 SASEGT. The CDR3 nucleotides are TGCGCCAGCAGACTAACCCGGGAGGGGTATTACAATGAGCAGTTCTTC. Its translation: CASRLTREGYYNEQFF.

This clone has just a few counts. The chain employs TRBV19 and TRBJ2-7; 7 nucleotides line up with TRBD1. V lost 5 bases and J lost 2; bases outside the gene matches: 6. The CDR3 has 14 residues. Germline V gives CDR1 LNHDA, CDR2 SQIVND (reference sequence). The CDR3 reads CASSLEQGAYEQYF. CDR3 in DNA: TGTGCCAGTAGTCTCGAGCAGGGGGCCTACGAGCAGTACTTC.

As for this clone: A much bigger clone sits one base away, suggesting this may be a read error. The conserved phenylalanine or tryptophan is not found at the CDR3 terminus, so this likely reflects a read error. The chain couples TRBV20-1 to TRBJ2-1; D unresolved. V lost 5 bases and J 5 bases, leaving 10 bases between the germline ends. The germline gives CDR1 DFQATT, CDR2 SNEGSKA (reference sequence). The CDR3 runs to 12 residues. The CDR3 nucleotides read TGCAGTGCTTCCGACTGGGACAATGAGCAGTTCTCC. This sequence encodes CSASDWDNEQFS.

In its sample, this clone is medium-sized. DNA of the CDR3: TGTGCCAGCAGCCAAGGGCGGGAGTCCGGGGAGCTGTTTTTT. This codes for CASSQGRESGELFF. This chain links TRBV14 with TRBJ2-2, with 7 bases matching TRBD2. The CDR3 consists of 14 residues. Losses at the gene ends were 1 base for V and 6 bases for J; bases not matched to a gene: 2. From germline, CDR1 is SGHDN and CDR2 FVKESK.

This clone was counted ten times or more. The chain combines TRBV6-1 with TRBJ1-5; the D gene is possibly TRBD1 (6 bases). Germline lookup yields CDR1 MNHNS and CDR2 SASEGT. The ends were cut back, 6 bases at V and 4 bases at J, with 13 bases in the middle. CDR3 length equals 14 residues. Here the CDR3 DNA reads TGTGCCAGCAGGGACAGCCCTACAAATCAGCCCCAGCATTTT. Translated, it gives CASRDSPTNQPQHF.

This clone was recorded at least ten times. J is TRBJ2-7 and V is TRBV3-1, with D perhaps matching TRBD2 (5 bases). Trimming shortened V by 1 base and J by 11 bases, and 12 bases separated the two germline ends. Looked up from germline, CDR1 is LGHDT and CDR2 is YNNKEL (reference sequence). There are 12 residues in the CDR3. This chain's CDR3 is CASSQVPGSEYF. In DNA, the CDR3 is TGTGCCAGCAGCCAAGTTCCGGGGAGTGAGTACTTC.